The clone carrying this T cell receptor (beta chain) is a singleton in its sample. Libraries were prepared by immunoSEQ multiplex PCR; TCRdb keeps only in-frame clonotypes and omits some of them. The sample has tens of thousands of clones, about four fifths seen once; the top ten hold under 13%. On cycle 4 day 1 and cycle 7 day 1, as well as at baseline, blood was sampled. This record belongs to a study of OX40 agonist ivuxolimab in advanced cancers. From germline, CDR1 is SGHTA and CDR2 FQGTGA. Between the trimmed V and J ends, which lost 0 bases and 8 bases, there was a span of 11 bases. The CDR3 contains 15 residues.

The V call is TRBV7-3, the J call TRBJ1-6; D possibly corresponds to TRBD1 (6 bases). The sequence was collected from an adult with an advanced solid tumor such as melanoma, head and neck, liver or kidney cancer. The sequencing used CD4+ or CD8+ T cells sorted from blood, collected in a trial of the OX40 agonist ivuxolimab. The CDR3 sequence: CASSLTTGLDSPLHF. CDR3 sequence (DNA): TGTGCCAGCAGCTTAACAACAGGGTTGGATTCACCCCTCCACTTT.